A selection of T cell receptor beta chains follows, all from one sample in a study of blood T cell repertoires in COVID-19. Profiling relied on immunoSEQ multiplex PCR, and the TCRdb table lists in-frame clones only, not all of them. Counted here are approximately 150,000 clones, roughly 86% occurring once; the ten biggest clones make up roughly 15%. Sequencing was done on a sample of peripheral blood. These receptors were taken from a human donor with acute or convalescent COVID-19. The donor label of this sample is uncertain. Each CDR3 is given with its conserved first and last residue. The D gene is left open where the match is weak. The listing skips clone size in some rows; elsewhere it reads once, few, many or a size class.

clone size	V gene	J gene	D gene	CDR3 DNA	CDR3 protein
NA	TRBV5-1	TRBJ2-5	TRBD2	TGCGCCAGCAGCTATAGGACTAGCGGGGGGGCCATCCAAGAGACCCAGTACTTC	CASSYRTSGGAIQETQYF
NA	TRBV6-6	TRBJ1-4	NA	TGTGCCAGCACTCTGGACAGTTATAATGAAAAACTGTTTTTT	CASTLDSYNEKLFF
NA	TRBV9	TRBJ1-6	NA	TGTGCCAGCAGCGTAGGGAGGGGAGGTAGAGTTTATAATTCACCCCTCCACTTT	CASSVGRGGRVYNSPLHF
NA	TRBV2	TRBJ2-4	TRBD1	TGTGCCAGCAGTATAGACAGGGGGAAAAACATTCAGTACTTC	CASSIDRGKNIQYF
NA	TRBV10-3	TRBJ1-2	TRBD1	TGTGCCATCGGCTCGACAGAACAGGGGGCGGAAGGCTACACCTTC	CAIGSTEQGAEGYTF
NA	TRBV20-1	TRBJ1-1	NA	TGCAGGGCCACAGTGAACACTGAAGCTTTCTTT	CRATVNTEAFF
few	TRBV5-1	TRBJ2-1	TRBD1	TGCGGCTCGTCGGTGGGGACAGGCGGGAATGAGCAGTTCTTC	CGSSVGTGGNEQFF
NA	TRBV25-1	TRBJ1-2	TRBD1	TGTGCCAGCAGCGGAGACAGGGGCGGCTACACCTTC	CASSGDRGGYTF
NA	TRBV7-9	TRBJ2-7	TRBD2	TGTTCCCCGGGGGGAGCAGGCGACTACGAGCAGTACTTC	CSPGGAGDYEQYF
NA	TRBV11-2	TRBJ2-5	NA	TGTGCCAGCAGCTCACAGGGAGAGGAGACCCAGTACTTC	CASSSQGEETQYF
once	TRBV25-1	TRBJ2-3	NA	TGTGCCAGCAGTGAAGACGGGGGTTACACAGATACGCAGTATTTT	CASSEDGGYTDTQYF
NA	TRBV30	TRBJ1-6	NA	TGTGCCTGGAGTAGGGAGAGGAATTCACCCCTCCACTTT	CAWSRERNSPLHF
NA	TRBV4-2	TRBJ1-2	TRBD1	TGTGCCAGCAGCCATCCGACGGACAGGGTTTATGGCTACACCTTC	CASSHPTDRVYGYTF
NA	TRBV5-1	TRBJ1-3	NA	TGCGCCAGCAGTTCCCATGGGAGCTCTGGAAACACCATATATTTT	CASSSHGSSGNTIYF
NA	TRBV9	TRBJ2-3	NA	TGTGCCAGCAGCGTAACACTAGCAGACGGAACTAGCACAGATACGCAGTATTTT	CASSVTLADGTSTDTQYF
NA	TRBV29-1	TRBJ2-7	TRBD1	TGCAGCGTTGGGGGGACAGACTCCTCCTACGAGCAGTACTTC	CSVGGTDSSYEQYF
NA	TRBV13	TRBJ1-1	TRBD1	TGTGCCAGCAGCTTCCAGGGGGTCACTGAAGCTTTCTTT	CASSFQGVTEAFF
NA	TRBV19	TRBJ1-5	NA	TGTGCCAGTAGTCCCGTGGCTGTGGGCAATCAGCCCCAGCATTTT	CASSPVAVGNQPQHF
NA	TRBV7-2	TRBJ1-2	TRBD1	TGTGCCAGCAGCTTAGCCGAAACAGGGGGCTATGGCTACACCTTC	CASSLAETGGYGYTF
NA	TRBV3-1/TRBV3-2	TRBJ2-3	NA	TGTGCCAGCAGCTCAGCGGATACGCAGTATTTT	CASSSADTQYF
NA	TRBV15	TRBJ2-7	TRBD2	TGTGCCACCAGCCTCGGGGGGGAGGGTGACGAGCAGTACTTC	CATSLGGEGDEQYF
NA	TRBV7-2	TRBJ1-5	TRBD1	TGTGCCAGCAGCCCAGATCCCCGGACAGGGAATCAGCCCCAGCATTTT	CASSPDPRTGNQPQHF
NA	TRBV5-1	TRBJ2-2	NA	TGCGCCAGCAGCTTGATGAGGGCTGACACCGGGGAGCTGTTTTTT	CASSLMRADTGELFF